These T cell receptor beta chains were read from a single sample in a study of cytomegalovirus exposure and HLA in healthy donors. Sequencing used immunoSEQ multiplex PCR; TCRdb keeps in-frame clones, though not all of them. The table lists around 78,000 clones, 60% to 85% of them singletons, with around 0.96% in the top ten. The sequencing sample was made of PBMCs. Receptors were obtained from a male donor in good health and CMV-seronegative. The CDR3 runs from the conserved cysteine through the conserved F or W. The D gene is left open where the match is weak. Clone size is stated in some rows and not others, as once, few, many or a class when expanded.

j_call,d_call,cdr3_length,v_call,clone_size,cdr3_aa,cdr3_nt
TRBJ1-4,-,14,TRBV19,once,CASSLTGFVEKLFF,TGTGCCAGTAGCCTTACAGGTTTCGTTGAAAAACTGTTTTTT
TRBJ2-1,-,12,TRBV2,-,CASRRDYNEQFF,TGTGCCAGCAGGAGGGACTACAATGAGCAGTTCTTC
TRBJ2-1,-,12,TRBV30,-,CAWSVYREQQFF,TGTGCCTGGAGTGTCTACCGCGAGCAGCAGTTCTTC
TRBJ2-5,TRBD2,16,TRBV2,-,CASTGLAGRYQETQYF,TGTGCCAGTACCGGACTAGCGGGGCGATACCAAGAGACCCAGTACTTC
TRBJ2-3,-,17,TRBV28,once,CASSLEIRDTWTDTQYF,TGTGCCAGCAGTTTAGAGATCCGGGACACCTGGACAGATACGCAGTATTTT
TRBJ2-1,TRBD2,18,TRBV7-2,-,CASSLGTSGRTYYNEQFF,TGTGCCAGCAGCTTAGGGACTAGCGGGAGGACTTATTACAATGAGCAGTTCTTC
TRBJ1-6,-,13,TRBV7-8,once,CASSLVGNSPLHF,TGTGCCAGCAGCTTAGTGGGCAATTCACCCCTCCACTTT
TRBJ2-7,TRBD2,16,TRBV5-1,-,CASSPMTSESSYEQYF,TGCGCCAGCAGCCCGATGACTAGCGAGAGCTCCTACGAGCAGTACTTC
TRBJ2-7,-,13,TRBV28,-,CASSLGGSYEQYF,TGTGCCAGCAGTTTAGGTGGGAGTTACGAGCAGTACTTC
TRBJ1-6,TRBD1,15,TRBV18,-,CASSPGTASSSPLHF,TGTGCCAGCTCTCCCGGGACAGCGAGCTCTTCACCCCTCCACTTT
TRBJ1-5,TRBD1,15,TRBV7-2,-,CASSARTGFNQPQRF,TGTGCCAGCAGCGCGCGGACAGGGTTCAATCAGCCCCAGCGTTTT
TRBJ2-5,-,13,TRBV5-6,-,CASRGRGEETQYF,TGTGCCAGCAGGGGGCGGGGTGAAGAGACCCAGTACTTC
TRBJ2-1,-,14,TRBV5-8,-,CASSFTKRGDEQFF,TGTGCCAGCAGCTTTACAAAACGTGGTGATGAGCAGTTCTTC
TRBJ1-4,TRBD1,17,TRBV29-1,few,CSVAPGRNFRGDEKLFF,TGCAGCGTTGCACCGGGACGGAACTTCAGGGGGGACGAAAAACTGTTTTTT
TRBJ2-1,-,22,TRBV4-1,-,CASSRKGSGQGAPSGGYNEQFF,TGCGCCAGCAGCCGCAAGGGGTCCGGACAGGGGGCCCCTAGCGGGGGGTACAATGAGCAGTTCTTC
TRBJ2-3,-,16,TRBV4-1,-,CASSQRAREGADTQYF,TGCGCCAGCAGCCAACGGGCCCGCGAGGGCGCAGATACGCAGTATTTT
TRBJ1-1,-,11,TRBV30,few,CAWSVGGAAFF,TGTGCCTGGAGTGTCGGTGGAGCAGCTTTCTTT
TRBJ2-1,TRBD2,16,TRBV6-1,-,CASSERGAGGLNEQFF,TGTGCCAGCAGTGAACGGGGAGCGGGAGGGCTTAATGAGCAGTTCTTC
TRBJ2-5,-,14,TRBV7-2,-,CASEREMYQETQYF,TGTGCCAGTGAAAGAGAAATGTACCAAGAGACCCAGTACTTC
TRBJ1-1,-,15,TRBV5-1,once,CASSSSGIPNTEAFF,TGCGCCAGCAGCTCCTCAGGGATCCCGAACACTGAAGCTTTCTTT
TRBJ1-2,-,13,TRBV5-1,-,CASSLAAGRGYTF,TGCGCCAGCAGCTTGGCAGCAGGGCGCGGCTACACCTTC
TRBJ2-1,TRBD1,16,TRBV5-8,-,CASSLRLGTGLDEQFF,TGTGCCAGCAGCTTAAGGTTGGGGACAGGGCTGGATGAGCAGTTCTTC
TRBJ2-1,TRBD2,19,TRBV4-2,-,CASSQGSDGRAIFYNEQFF,TGTGCCAGCAGCCAAGGGTCTGACGGGAGGGCCATCTTCTACAATGAGCAGTTCTTC
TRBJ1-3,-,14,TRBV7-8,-,CASSRQNSGNTIYF,TGTGCCAGCAGCAGACAGAACTCTGGAAACACCATATATTTT
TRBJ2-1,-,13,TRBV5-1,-,CASSSLRQTEQFF,TGCGCCAGCAGCTCCCTAAGACAGACTGAGCAGTTCTTC
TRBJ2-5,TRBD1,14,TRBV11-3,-,CASSLGTGQETQYF,TGTGCCAGCAGCCTAGGGACAGGGCAAGAGACCCAGTACTTC
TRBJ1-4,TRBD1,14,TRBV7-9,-,CASSSSGGREKLFF,TGTGCCAGCAGCTCCTCAGGGGGCAGAGAAAAACTGTTTTTT
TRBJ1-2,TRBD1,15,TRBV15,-,CATSRPDRDAYGYTF,TGTGCCACCAGCAGGCCGGACAGGGACGCCTATGGCTACACCTTC
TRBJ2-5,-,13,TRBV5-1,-,CASSFGVGETQYF,TGCGCCAGCAGCTTCGGGGTGGGAGAGACCCAGTACTTC
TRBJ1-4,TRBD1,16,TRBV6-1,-,CASSEVWGQGAEKLFF,TGTGCCAGCAGTGAAGTATGGGGACAGGGGGCAGAAAAACTGTTTTTT
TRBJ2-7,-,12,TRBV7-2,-,CASSFLGREQYF,TGTGCCAGCAGCTTTCTGGGGAGGGAGCAGTACTTC
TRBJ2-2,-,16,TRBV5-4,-,CASSLIAGANTGELFF,TGTGCCAGCAGCTTAATAGCCGGTGCGAACACCGGGGAGCTGTTTTTT
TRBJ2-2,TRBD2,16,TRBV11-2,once,CASSLVGLAGSGELFF,TGTGCCAGCAGCTTAGTGGGACTAGCGGGGTCCGGGGAGCTGTTTTTT
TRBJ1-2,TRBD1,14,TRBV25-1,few,CASSGDRGYSGYTF,TGTGCCAGCAGTGGAGACAGGGGTTATTCTGGCTACACCTTC
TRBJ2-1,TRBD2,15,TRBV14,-,CASSSLAAPSNEQFF,TGTGCCAGCAGCAGCCTAGCGGCTCCTAGTAATGAGCAGTTCTTC
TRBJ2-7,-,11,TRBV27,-,CASSFGGEQYF,TGTGCCAGCAGTTTCGGAGGCGAGCAGTACTTC
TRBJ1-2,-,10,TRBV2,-,CASEGGGYTF,TGTGCCTCAGAGGGTGGCGGCTACACCTTC
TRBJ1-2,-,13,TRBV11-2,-,CASSSGQGRGYTF,TGTGCCAGCAGCTCAGGCCAGGGAAGGGGCTACACCTTC
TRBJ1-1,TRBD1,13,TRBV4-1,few,CASSLTGGAEAFF,TGCGCCAGCAGCCTCACAGGGGGGGCTGAAGCTTTCTTT
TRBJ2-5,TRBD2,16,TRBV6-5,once,CASSSKGAGGRETQYF,TGTGCCAGCAGTTCAAAAGGAGCGGGGGGGCGAGAGACCCAGTACTTC
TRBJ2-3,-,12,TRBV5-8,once,CASTREEDTQYF,TGTGCCAGCACGAGGGAGGAAGATACGCAGTATTTT
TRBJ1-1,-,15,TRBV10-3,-,CAIRERGLSNTEAFF,TGTGCCATCAGGGAACGGGGACTGTCGAACACTGAAGCTTTCTTT
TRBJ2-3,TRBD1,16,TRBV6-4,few,CASSDSGTGGADTQYF,TGTGCCAGCAGTGACTCCGGGACAGGGGGCGCAGATACGCAGTATTTT